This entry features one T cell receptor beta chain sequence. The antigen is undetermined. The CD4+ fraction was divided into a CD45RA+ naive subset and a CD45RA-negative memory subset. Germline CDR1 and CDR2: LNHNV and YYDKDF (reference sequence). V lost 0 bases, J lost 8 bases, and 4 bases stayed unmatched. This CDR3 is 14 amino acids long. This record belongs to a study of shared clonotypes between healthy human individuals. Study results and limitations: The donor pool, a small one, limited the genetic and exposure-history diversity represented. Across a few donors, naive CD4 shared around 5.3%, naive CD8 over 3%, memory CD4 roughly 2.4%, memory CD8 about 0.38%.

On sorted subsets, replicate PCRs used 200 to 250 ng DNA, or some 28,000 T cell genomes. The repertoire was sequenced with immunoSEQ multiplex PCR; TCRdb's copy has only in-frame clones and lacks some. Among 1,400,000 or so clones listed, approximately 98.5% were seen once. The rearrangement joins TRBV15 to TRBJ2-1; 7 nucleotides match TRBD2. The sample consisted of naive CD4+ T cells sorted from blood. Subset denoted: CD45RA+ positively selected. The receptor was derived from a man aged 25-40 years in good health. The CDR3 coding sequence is TGTGCCACCAGCAGAGATCCCGGGGGGTATGAGCAGTTCTTC. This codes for CATSRDPGGYEQFF.